One sample yielded the 3 T cell receptor beta chains listed below, sequenced in a study of cytomegalovirus exposure and HLA in healthy donors. PCR employed 60 Vbeta and 13 Jbeta primers. Sequencing used immunoSEQ multiplex PCR; TCRdb keeps in-frame clones, though not all of them. The sample includes 200,000 to 250,000 clones, 80% to 85% of them seen just once. The sample consisted of PBMCs. All receptors derive from a woman aged 40 to 55 in good health and CMV-seronegative.

This chain links TRBV7-9 with TRBJ1-2; 8 bases are shared with TRBD1. The CDR3 spans 14 residues. Germline V CDR1 and CDR2: SEHNR, FQNEAQ (reference sequence). The V and J ends lost 5 bases and 4 bases, in that order; junction bases with no gene match: 6. Here the CDR3 DNA reads TGTGCCAGCAGCCCAGCGACAGGGGCCTATGGCTACACCTTC. This translates into CASSPATGAYGYTF.

The chain carries TRBV27 and TRBJ1-1; D may be TRBD1 (6 bases). Germline lookup yields CDR1 MNHEY and CDR2 SMNVEV (reference sequence). The V end lost 3 bases, the J end lost 5 bases, and 13 bases lay between the germline ends. The CDR3 has 14 residues. CDR3 sequence (DNA): TGTGCCAGCAGTTTCACCCAGCAGGGGACTGAAGCTTTCTTT. Protein sequence: CASSFTQQGTEAFF.

V gene TRBV7-9 combines with J gene TRBJ1-4; tentative D call: TRBD1 (6 bases). This CDR3 comprises 14 residues. CDR1 is SEHNR and CDR2 is FQNEAQ in the germline V gene (reference sequence). V lost 7 bases and J lost 1, with 10 bases in between. CDR3 protein: CASMGGGTNEKLFF. CDR3 DNA sequence: TGTGCCAGCATGGGAGGGGGAACTAATGAAAAACTGTTTTTT. Full variable domain (missing parts from reference TRBV7-9 and TRBJ1-4): DTGVSQNPRHKITKRGQNVTFRCDPISEHNRLYWYRQTLGQGPEFLTYFQNEAQLEKSRLLSDRFSAERPKGSFSTLEIQRTEQGDSAMYLCASMGGGTNEKLFFGSGTQLSVL.